This T cell receptor beta chain was sequenced in a study of radiation and T cells in renal cell carcinoma. Time point indicated: blood 4 weeks post-SBRT, at nephrectomy. Treatment: 15 Gy SBRT to primary tumor, nephrectomy 4 weeks later. Sequencing was performed with immunoSEQ multiplex PCR; in TCRdb, only in-frame clones are kept and a portion is missing. The sample contains over 60,000 clones, around four fifths of which appear only once. Germline trimming cut 6 bases from V and 8 bases from J; bases unmatched to any gene: 10. The V gene's germline CDR1 is SGHRS and CDR2 YFSETQ. CDR3 size: 13 residues.

The receptor's source is a woman in her fifties or sixties with renal cell carcinoma. The sequences come from blood, collected from a patient whose treatment included radiotherapy and nephrectomy. The rearrangement links TRBV5-1 to TRBJ1-1; 7 bases are a match to TRBD1. The CDR3 region is CASKRAGQREAFF. CDR3 nucleotides: TGCGCCAGCAAACGTGCGGGACAGCGAGAAGCTTTCTTT.